This paragraph reports one TCR beta chain. As yet, its antigen is unknown. The record originates from a study of CD8 T cells in Susac syndrome. Study-wide findings and caveats: That the number of individuals in its TCR sequencing and HLA analysis was relatively small was acknowledged by the study.

The authors sequenced TCR beta from blood CD8+ and CD4+ T cells. TEMRA cells were FACS-enriched, and CD8+ and CD4+ T cells were isolated negatively. Reverse transcription of 0.5 to 1 ug RNA was carried out with random hexamers. TCRdb reprocessed the immunoSEQ multiplex PCR reads via MiXCR and lists one record per CDR3 protein. The table includes 200,000 to 250,000 distinct CDR3 sequences, around 90% detected once. Between the trimmed V and J ends, which lost 7 bases and 3 bases, there was a span of 13 bases. This CDR3 contains 14 residues. The germline V gene encodes CDR1 LNHNV and CDR2 YYDKDF (reference sequence).

Sequencing used CD8+ T cells from PBMCs. The source of this sequence is a human donor with multiple sclerosis. This chain uses TRBV15 with TRBJ2-1; D call uncertain. CDR3 sequence (DNA): TGTGCCACCAAAACCGTGGGTATCTACAATGAGCAGTTCTTC. This translates into CATKTVGIYNEQFF.